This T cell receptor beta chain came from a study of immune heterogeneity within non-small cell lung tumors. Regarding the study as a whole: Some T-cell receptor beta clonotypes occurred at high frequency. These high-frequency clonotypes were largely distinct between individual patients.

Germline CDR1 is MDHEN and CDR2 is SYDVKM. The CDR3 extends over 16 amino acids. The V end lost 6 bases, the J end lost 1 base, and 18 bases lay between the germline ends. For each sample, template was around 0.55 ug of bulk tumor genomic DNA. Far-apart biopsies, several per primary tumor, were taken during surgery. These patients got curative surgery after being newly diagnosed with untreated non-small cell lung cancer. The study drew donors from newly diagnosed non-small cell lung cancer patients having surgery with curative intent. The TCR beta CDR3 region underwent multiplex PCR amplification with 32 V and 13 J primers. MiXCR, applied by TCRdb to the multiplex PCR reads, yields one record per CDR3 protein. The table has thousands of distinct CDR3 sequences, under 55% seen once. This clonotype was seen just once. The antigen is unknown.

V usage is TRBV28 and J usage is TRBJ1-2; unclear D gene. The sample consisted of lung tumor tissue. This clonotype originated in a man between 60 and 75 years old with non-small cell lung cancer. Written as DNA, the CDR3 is TGTGCCAGCAGCCGCCTTATTGGACTGGGTAACTATGGCTACACCTTC. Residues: CASSRLIGLGNYGYTF.